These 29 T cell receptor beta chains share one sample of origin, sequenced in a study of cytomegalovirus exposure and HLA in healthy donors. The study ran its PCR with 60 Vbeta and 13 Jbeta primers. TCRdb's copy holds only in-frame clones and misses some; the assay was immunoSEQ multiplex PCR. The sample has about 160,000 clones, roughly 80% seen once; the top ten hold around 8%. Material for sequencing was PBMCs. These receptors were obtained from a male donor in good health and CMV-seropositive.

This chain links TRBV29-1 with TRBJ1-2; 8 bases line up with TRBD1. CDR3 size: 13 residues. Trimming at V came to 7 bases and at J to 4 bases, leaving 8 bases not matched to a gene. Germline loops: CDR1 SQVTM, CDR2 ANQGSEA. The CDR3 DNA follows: TGCAGCGCTGGACAGGGTTCCCTCTATGGCTACACCTTC. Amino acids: CSAGQGSLYGYTF. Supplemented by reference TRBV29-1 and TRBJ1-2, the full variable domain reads SAVISQKPSRDICQRGTSLTIQCQVDSQVTMMFWYRQQPGQSLTLIATANQGSEATYESGFVIDKFPISRPNLTFSTLTVSNMSPEDSSIYLCSAGQGSLYGYTFGSGTRLTVV.

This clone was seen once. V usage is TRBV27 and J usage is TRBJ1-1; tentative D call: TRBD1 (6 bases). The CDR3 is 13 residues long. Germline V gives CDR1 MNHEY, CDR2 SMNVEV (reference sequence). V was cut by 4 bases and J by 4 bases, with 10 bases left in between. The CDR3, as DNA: TGTGCCAGCAGTTATGGGACACCCACTGAAGCTTTCTTT. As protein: CASSYGTPTEAFF.

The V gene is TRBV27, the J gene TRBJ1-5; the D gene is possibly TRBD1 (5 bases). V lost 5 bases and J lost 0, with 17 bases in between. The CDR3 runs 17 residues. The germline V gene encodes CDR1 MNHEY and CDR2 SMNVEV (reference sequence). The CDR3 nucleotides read TGTGCCAGCAGTCCCATATTTGGGGGGGATAGCAATCAGCCCCAGCATTTT. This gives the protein CASSPIFGGDSNQPQHF.

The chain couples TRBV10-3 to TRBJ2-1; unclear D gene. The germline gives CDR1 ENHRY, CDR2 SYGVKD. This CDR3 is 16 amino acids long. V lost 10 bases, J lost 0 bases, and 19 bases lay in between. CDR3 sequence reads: CATYGLAISSYNEQFF. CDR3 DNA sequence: TGTGCCACCTACGGCTTAGCCATAAGCTCCTACAATGAGCAGTTCTTC.

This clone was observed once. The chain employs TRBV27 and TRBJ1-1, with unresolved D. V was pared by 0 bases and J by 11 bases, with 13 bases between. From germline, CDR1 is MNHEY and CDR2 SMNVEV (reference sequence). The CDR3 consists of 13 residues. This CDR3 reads CASSLSGRSGAFF. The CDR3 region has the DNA TGTGCCAGCAGTTTATCGGGCCGATCGGGGGCTTTCTTT.

CDR3 bases: TGTGCCTGGAGTGTGAGGCAAAACACTGAAGCTTTCTTT. It specifies CAWSVRQNTEAFF. This chain links TRBV30 with TRBJ1-1; D is unresolved. Germline lookup yields CDR1 GTSNPN and CDR2 SVGIG (reference sequence). The CDR3 sequence is 13 residues long. V lost 0 bases and J lost 2, with 7 bases in between.

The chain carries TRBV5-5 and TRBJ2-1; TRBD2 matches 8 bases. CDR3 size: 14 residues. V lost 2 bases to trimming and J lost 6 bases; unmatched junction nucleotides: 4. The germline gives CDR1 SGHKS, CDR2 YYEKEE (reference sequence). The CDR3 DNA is TGTGCCAGCAGCTTTACGGGGGGGTCCAATGAGCAGTTCTTC. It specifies CASSFTGGSNEQFF.

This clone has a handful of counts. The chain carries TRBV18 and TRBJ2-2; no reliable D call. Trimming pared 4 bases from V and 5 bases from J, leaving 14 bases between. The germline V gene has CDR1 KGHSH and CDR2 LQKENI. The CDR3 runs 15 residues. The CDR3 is CASSLQNVKTGELFF. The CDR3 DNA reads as TGTGCCAGCTCACTCCAGAATGTGAAAACCGGGGAGCTGTTTTTT.

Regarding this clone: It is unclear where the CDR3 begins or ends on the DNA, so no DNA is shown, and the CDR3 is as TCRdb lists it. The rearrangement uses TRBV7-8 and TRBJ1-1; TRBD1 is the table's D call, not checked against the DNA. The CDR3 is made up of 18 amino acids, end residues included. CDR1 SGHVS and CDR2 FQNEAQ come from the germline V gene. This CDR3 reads CASSLVGQGAFRNPPTFF.

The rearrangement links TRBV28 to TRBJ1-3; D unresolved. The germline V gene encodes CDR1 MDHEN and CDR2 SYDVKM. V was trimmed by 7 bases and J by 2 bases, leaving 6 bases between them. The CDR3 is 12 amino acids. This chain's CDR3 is CASTVPGNTIYF. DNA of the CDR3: TGTGCCAGCACGGTTCCTGGAAACACCATATATTTT.

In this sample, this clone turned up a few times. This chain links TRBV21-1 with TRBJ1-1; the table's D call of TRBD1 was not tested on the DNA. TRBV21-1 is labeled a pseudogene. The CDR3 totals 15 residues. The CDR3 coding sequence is TGTGCCAGCAGCAAAGTCTCCATGGCGAACACTGAAGCTTTCTTT. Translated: CASSKVSMANTEAFF.

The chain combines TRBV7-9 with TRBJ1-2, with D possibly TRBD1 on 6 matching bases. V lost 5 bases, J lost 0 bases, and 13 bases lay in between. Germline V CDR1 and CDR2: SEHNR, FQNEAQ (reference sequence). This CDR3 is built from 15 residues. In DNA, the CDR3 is TGTGCCAGCAGCACAAGCAGGACAGCTAACTATGGCTACACCTTC. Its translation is CASSTSRTANYGYTF.

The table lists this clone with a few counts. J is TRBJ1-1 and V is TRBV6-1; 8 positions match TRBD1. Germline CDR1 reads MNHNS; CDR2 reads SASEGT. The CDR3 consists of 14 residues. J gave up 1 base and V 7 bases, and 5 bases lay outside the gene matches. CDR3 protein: CASNMGQENTEAFF. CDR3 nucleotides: TGTGCCAGCAACATGGGACAGGAGAACACTGAAGCTTTCTTT.

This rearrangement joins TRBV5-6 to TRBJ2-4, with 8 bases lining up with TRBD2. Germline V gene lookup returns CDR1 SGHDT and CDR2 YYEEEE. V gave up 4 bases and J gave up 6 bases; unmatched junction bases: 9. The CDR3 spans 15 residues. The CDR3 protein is CASSPAGGGTNIQYF. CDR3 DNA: TGTGCCAGCAGCCCCGCCGGGGGGGGAACAAACATTCAGTACTTC.

This chain's CDR3 is CASSATTGVDRGYTF. The CDR3 region has the DNA TGTGCCAGCAGCGCCACAACAGGGGTTGATCGTGGCTACACCTTC. V usage is TRBV7-2 and J usage is TRBJ1-2; the match to TRBD1 covers 7 bases. The CDR3 contains 15 residues. The germline CDR1 and CDR2 sequences are SGHTA and FQGNSA. V dropped 5 bases and J dropped 7; count of bases not matched to a gene: 13.

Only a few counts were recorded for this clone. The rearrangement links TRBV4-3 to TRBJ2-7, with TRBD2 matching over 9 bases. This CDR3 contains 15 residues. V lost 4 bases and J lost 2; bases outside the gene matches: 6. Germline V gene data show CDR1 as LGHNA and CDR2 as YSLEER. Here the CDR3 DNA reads TGCGCCAGCAGCCGCAAGACTAGCGGAGCCTACGAGCAGTACTTC. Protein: CASSRKTSGAYEQYF.

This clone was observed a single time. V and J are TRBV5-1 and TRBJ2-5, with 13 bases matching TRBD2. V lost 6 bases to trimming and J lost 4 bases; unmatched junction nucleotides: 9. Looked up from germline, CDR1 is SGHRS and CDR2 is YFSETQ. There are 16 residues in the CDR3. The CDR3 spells CASNSVGLAGAETQYF. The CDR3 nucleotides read TGCGCCAGCAACTCGGTAGGACTAGCGGGGGCAGAGACCCAGTACTTC.

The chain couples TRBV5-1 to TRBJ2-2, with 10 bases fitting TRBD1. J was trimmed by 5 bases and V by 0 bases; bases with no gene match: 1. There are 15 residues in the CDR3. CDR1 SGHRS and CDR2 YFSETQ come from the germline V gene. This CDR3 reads CASSLGTGGTGELFF. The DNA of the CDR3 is TGCGCCAGCAGCTTGGGGACAGGGGGGACCGGGGAGCTGTTTTTT.

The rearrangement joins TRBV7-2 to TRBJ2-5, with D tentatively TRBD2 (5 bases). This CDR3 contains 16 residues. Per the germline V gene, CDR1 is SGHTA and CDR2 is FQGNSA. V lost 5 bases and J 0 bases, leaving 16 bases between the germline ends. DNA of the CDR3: TGTGCCAGCAGCCCTAGCCCAGCCAATTACCAAGAGACCCAGTACTTC. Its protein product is CASSPSPANYQETQYF.

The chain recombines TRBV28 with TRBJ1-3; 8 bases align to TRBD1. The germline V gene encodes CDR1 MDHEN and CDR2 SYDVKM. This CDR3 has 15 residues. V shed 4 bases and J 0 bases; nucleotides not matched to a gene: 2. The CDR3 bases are TGTGCCAGCAGTTGGACAGGGTCCTCTGGAAACACCATATATTTT. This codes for CASSWTGSSGNTIYF.

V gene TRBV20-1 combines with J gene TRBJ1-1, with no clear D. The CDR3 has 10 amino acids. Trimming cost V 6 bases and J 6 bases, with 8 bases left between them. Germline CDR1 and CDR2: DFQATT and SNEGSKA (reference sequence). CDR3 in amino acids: CSATRAEAFF. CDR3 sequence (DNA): TGCAGTGCCACCCGCGCTGAAGCTTTCTTT.

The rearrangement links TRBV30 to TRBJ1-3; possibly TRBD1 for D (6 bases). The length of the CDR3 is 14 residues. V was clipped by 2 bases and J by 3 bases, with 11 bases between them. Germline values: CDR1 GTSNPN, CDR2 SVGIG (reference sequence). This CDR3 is CAWSRDRLGNTIYF. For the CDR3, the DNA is TGTGCCTGGAGTCGAGACAGGCTTGGAAACACCATATATTTT.

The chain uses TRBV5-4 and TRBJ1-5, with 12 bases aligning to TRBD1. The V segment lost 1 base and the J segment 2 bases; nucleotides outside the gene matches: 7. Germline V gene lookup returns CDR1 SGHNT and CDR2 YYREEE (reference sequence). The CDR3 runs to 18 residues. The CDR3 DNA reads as TGTGCCAGCAGCTTGTGGGGACAGGGGGCGGATGGCAATCAGCCCCAGCATTTT. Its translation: CASSLWGQGADGNQPQHF.

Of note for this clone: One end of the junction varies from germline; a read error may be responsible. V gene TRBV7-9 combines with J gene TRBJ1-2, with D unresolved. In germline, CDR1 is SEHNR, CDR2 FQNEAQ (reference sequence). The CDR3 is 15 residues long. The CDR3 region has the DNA TGTTCCAGCAGCTTCGAGGTCAGCAGAAACTATGGCTACACCTTC. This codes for CSSSFEVSRNYGYTF.

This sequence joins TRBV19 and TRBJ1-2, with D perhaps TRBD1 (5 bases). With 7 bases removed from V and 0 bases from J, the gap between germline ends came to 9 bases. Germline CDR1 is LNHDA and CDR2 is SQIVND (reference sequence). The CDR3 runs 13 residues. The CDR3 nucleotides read TGTGCCAGTACTAAACAGGCTAACTATGGCTACACCTTC. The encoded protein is CASTKQANYGYTF.

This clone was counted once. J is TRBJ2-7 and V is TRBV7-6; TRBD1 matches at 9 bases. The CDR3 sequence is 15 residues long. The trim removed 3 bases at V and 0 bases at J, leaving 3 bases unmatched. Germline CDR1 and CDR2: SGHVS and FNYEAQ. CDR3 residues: CASSFGTGNSYEQYF. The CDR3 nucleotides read TGTGCCAGCAGCTTTGGGACAGGGAACTCCTACGAGCAGTACTTC.

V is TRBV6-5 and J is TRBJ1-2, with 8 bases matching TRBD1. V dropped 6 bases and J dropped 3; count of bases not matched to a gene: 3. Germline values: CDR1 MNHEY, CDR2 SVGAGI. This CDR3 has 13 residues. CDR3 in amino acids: CASRRQGYYGYTF. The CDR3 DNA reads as TGTGCCAGCAGAAGACAGGGGTACTATGGCTACACCTTC.

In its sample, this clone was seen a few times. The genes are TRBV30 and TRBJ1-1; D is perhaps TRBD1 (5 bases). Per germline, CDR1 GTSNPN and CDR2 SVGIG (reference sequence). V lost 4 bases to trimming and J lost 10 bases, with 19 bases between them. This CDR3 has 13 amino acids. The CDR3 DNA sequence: TGTGCCTGGAAGCGGGGCCTCGAAACGGGAGCTTTCTTT. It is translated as CAWKRGLETGAFF. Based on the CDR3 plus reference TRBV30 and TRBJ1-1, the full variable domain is SQTIHQWPATLVQPVGSPLSLECTVEGTSNPNLYWYRQAAGRGLQLLFYSVGIGQISSEVPQNLSASRPQDRQFILSSKKLLLSDSGFYLCAWKRGLETGAFFGQGTRLTVV.

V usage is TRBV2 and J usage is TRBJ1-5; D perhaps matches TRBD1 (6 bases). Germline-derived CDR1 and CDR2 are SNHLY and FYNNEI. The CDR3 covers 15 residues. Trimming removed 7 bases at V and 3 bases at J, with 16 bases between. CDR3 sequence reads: CASTPAQGSNQPQHF. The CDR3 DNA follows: TGTGCCAGCACTCCGGCACAGGGTTCCAATCAGCCCCAGCATTTT.